This TCR beta chain was captured in a study of T cell changes during pregnancy in multiple sclerosis. Repertoires were generated with immunoSEQ multiplex PCR, while TCRdb's copy carries only in-frame clones and drops some. Among 50,000 to 60,000 clones, 85% to 95% were seen once, and the ten largest hold 3.6%. The CDR3 is 15 amino acids. Between the trimmed V and J ends, which lost 4 bases and 4 bases, there was a span of 16 bases. Germline CDR1 and CDR2: MNHEY and SMNVEV (reference sequence). The specimen was peripheral blood, collected after pregnancy. This receptor was identified in a female donor in good health, enrolled as a control in a pregnancy study. The chain recombines TRBV27 with TRBJ1-2, with D tentatively TRBD1 (6 bases). CDR3 nucleotides: TGTGCCAGCAGTTCTAGACAGGCGTCCCTCTATGGCTACACCTTC. Its protein is CASSSRQASLYGYTF.